This TCR beta chain was obtained from a study of T cell repertoires in ileal Crohn's disease. This clone was seen a single time. Only in-frame clones appear in the TCRdb table, and some are missing; sequencing was by immunoSEQ multiplex PCR. The sample shows about 8,400 clones, 80% of them seen only once. This clonotype was obtained from an adult with Crohn's disease. The sample taken for sequencing was ileal tissue.

Here the CDR3 reads CASSSFSGSQETQYF. The CDR3 bases are TGTGCCAGCAGTTCTTTCAGTGGGTCACAAGAGACCCAGTACTTC. The rearrangement joins TRBV6-1 to TRBJ2-5; no reliable D call. V was cut by 5 bases and J by 2 bases, with 15 bases left in between. CDR3 length equals 15 residues. Germline V lookup: CDR1 MNHNS, CDR2 SASEGT.